What follows are 3 T cell receptor beta chains derived from one specimen sequenced in a study of T cells in Graves' hyperthyroidism and ophthalmopathy. RNA transcripts yielded amplified TCR beta CDR3 regions. The TCR CDR3 first-round RT-PCR relied on the HTBI primer set. MiXCR was run by TCRdb on the multiplex PCR reads, yielding one entry per CDR3 protein. The sample contains fewer than 750,000 distinct CDR3 sequences, 14% of which appear only once. Sequencing was performed on blood. The receptor set was obtained from a woman aged 45-65 years with Graves' ophthalmopathy.

This clonotype was recorded at least ten times. The chain combines TRBV5-1 with TRBJ2-7, with D possibly matching TRBD2 (6 bases). The CDR3 has 13 amino acids. Trimming left V 4 bases short and J 1 base short, with 9 bases between. The germline CDR1 and CDR2 sequences are SGHRS and YFSETQ. Here the CDR3 reads CASSIGLSYEQYF. The CDR3 DNA reads as TGCGCCAGCAGCATCGGACTATCCTACGAGCAGTACTTC. Combining the CDR3 with reference TRBV5-1 and TRBJ2-7 gives the whole variable domain KAGVTQTPRYLIKTRGQQVTLSCSPISGHRSVSWYQQTPGQGLQFLFEYFSETQRNKGNFPGRFSGRQFSNSRSEMNVSTLELGDSALYLCASSIGLSYEQYFGPGTRLTVT.

This clonotype came up many times. V and J are TRBV20-1 and TRBJ2-7, with 11 bases matching TRBD2. The CDR3 spans 14 residues. V lost 1 base and J lost 4; bases outside the gene matches: 3. Germline V gene sequence: CDR1 DFQATT, CDR2 SNEGSKA (reference sequence). CDR3 region: CSARASGRWYEQYF. In DNA, the CDR3 is TGCAGTGCTAGAGCTAGCGGGAGGTGGTACGAGCAGTACTTC.

The table lists this clonotype with many counts. CDR3 residues: CASSLEPPGELFF. CDR3 coding DNA: TGTGCCAGCAGCTTAGAACCCCCCGGGGAGCTGTTTTTT. V usage is TRBV11-2 and J usage is TRBJ2-2; D gene uncertain. V lost 0 bases and J 6 bases, leaving 5 bases between the germline ends. The CDR3 spans 13 residues. CDR1 and CDR2 from the germline V gene are SGHAT and FQNNGV.